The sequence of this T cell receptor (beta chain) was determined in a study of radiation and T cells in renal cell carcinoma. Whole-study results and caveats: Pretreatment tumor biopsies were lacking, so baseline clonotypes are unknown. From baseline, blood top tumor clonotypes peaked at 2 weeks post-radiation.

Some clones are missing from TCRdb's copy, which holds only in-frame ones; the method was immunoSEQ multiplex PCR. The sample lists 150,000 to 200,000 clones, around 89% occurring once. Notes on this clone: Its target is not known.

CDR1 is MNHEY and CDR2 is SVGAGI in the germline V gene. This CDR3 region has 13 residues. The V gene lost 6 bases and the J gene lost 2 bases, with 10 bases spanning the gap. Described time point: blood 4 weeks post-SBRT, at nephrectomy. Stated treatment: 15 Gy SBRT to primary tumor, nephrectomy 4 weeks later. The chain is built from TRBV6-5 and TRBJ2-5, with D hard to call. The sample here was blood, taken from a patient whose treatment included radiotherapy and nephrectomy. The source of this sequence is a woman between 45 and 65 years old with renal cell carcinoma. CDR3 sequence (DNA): TGTGCCAGCAGCGATAAGATTCAAGAGACCCAGTACTTC. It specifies CASSDKIQETQYF.